The T cell receptor beta chain under discussion was sequenced for a study of blood T cell repertoires in COVID-19. Original methodology: Nucleated cell number was recorded as an estimate derived from reference gene primer amplification. Profiled with immunoSEQ multiplex PCR; TCRdb holds only in-frame clones, not every one. V and J calls and clone size are copied from that table; D and trimming were computed from the DNA. Altogether 110,000 to 150,000 clones are present, roughly 89% being singletons, with the ten largest covering more than 3.5%. CDR1 SGHTA and CDR2 FQGNSA come from the germline V gene. V was pared by 5 bases and J by 2 bases, with 15 bases between. CDR3 size: 15 residues.

Input material: PBMCs or T cells enriched from blood (not recorded which). The source of this sequence is a man aged 45-60 years who had recovered from COVID-19. The chain employs TRBV7-2 and TRBJ1-2; no clear D gene. The CDR3 DNA sequence: TGTGCCAGCAGCCTCGGTTACAGTTTCAACTATGGCTACACCTTC. This sequence encodes CASSLGYSFNYGYTF.